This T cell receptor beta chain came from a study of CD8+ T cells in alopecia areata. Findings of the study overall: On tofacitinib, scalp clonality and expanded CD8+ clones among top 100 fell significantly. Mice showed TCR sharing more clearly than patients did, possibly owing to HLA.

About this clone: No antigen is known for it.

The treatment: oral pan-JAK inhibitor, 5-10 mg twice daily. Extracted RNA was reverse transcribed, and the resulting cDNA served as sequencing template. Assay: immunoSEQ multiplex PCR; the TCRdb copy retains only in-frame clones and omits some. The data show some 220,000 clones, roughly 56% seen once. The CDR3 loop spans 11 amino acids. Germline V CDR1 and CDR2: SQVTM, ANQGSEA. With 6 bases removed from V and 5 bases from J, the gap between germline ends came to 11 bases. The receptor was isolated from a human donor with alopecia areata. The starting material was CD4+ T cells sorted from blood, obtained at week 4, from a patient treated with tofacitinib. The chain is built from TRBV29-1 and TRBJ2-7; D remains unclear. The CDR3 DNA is TGCAGCGTGGCTCACAGAAACGAGCAGTACTTC. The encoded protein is CSVAHRNEQYF.